This T cell receptor (beta chain) was retrieved from a study of CD8+ T cells in alopecia areata. Germline-derived CDR1 and CDR2 are GTSNPN and SVGIG (reference sequence). V was cut by 8 bases and J by 0 bases, with 13 bases left in between. The CDR3 runs 13 residues. cDNA reverse transcribed from extracted RNA served as the sequencing template. The repertoire was sequenced with immunoSEQ multiplex PCR; TCRdb's copy has only in-frame clones and lacks some. This table holds 95,000 to 120,000 clones, approximately 55% found once. The treatment is: oral pan-JAK inhibitor, 5-10 mg twice daily. This TCR was sampled from a human donor with alopecia areata. The chain has TRBV30 and TRBJ1-1; possibly TRBD1 for D (5 bases). Sequenced material: CD4+ T cells sorted from blood, taken at week 24, from a patient treated with tofacitinib. This CDR3 reads CARGVGLNTEAFF. CDR3 sequence (DNA): TGTGCCCGAGGGGTGGGATTGAACACTGAAGCTTTCTTT.